The TCR beta chain described here comes from a study of shared clonotypes between healthy human individuals. This CDR3 is 17 amino acids long. From germline, CDR1 is SNHLY and CDR2 FYNNEI. Deletions cut 3 bases from V and 0 bases from J, with 12 bases between. Data came from immunoSEQ multiplex PCR; TCRdb stores just in-frame clones and leaves some out. The sample has more than 550,000 clones; roughly 72% are singletons. Sequencing was performed on memory CD4+ T cells sorted from blood. Subset noted: CD45RA-negative fraction. This clonotype was obtained from a woman in her twenties or thirties in good health. The chain employs TRBV2 and TRBJ2-6; tentatively, D is TRBD1 (5 bases). The CDR3 region has the DNA TGTGCCAGCAGTGACAGGGTGTTGCTCTCTGGGGCCAACGTCCTGACTTTC. Translating it yields CASSDRVLLSGANVLTF. Full variable domain (rest looked up from reference TRBV2 and TRBJ2-6): EPEVTQTPSHQVTQMGQEVILRCVPISNHLYFYWYRQILGQKVEFLVSFYNNEISEKSEIFDDQFSVERPDGSNFTLKIRSTKLEDSAMYFCASSDRVLLSGANVLTFGAGSRLTVL.